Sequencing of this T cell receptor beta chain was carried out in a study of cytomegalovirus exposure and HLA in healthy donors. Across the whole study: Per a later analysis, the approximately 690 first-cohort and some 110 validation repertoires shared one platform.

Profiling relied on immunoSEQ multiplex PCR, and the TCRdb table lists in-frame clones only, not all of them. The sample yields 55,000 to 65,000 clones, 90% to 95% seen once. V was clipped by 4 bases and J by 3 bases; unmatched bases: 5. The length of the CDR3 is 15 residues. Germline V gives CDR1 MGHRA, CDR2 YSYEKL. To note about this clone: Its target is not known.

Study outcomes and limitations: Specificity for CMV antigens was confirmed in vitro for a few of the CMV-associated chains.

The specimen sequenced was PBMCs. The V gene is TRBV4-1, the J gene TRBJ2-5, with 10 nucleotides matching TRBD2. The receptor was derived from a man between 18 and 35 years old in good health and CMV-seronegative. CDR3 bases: TGCGCCAGCAGCCGGGGGCTAGCGGGGGAAGAGACCCAGTACTTC. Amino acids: CASSRGLAGEETQYF.